This T cell receptor (beta chain) was sequenced in a study of blood T cell repertoires in COVID-19. Study details: Specimens from acute and convalescent COVID-19 originated in the United States, Italy and Spain. T cells, B-cell-depleted T cells, or PBMCs provided the cDNA or gDNA that served as material.

The CDR3 extends over 19 amino acids. The V and J ends lost 6 bases and 0 bases, in that order; junction bases with no gene match: 12. Germline V lookup: CDR1 LNHDA, CDR2 SQIVND (reference sequence). Original processing notes: For nucleated cells, counts were estimated from reference gene primer amplification. Assay: immunoSEQ multiplex PCR; the TCRdb copy retains only in-frame clones and omits some. V and J calls and clone size are copied from that table; D and trimming were computed from the DNA. The sample contains 200,000 to 250,000 clones, 87% of which appear only once. The sample was peripheral blood. The sequence was collected from a man aged 55 to 70 who had recovered from COVID-19. The V gene is TRBV19, the J gene TRBJ2-3, with 13 bases aligning to TRBD2. CDR3 nucleotides: TGTGCCAGTAGCACCCCCTCCGGGACTAGCGGGATGAGCACAGATACGCAGTATTTT. Amino acids: CASSTPSGTSGMSTDTQYF.